One sample yielded the 32 T cell receptor beta chains listed below, sequenced in a study of PD-1 blockade in classical Hodgkin lymphoma. Sequencing was performed with immunoSEQ multiplex PCR; in TCRdb, only in-frame clones are kept and a portion is missing. The sample contains around 29,000 clones, approximately 80% of which appear only once. Time point described: cycle 4 day 1 (C4D1), after more than 5 weeks of nivolumab. Exposure to brentuximab vedotin varied, and each patient had relapsed following autologous stem cell transplantation. Thawed PBMCs were the source of CD4+ T cells, purified by magnetic negative selection. The sequencing used CD4+ T cells from blood, collected before the fourth cycle of nivolumab. The receptors originated from a human donor with classical Hodgkin lymphoma.

The V gene is TRBV28, the J gene TRBJ2-3, with unresolved D. The CDR3 has 13 amino acids. With 2 bases removed from V and 8 bases from J, the gap between germline ends came to 11 bases. The germline CDR1 and CDR2 sequences are MDHEN and SYDVKM. CDR3 coding DNA: TGTGCCAGCAGTTTACGCCAGCCTGGTACGCAGTATTTT. Encoded protein: CASSLRQPGTQYF. The full variable domain, completed using reference TRBV28 and TRBJ2-3, is DVKVTQSSRYLVKRTGEKVFLECVQDMDHENMFWYRQDPGLGLRLIYFSYDVKMKEKGDIPEGYSVSREKKERFSLILESASTNQTSMYLCASSLRQPGTQYFGPGTRLTVL.

This chain joins TRBV2 and TRBJ2-1; maybe TRBD1 (5 bases). CDR1 is SNHLY and CDR2 is FYNNEI in the germline V gene. The CDR3 covers 10 residues. CDR3: CGGQRNEQFF. In nucleotides, the CDR3 is TGTGGGGGCCAGAGGAATGAGCAGTTCTTC. The whole variable domain, remainder taken from reference TRBV2 and TRBJ2-1, is EPEVTQTPSHQVTQMGQEVILRCVPISNHLYFYWYRQILGQKVEFLVSFYNNEISEKSEIFDDQFSVERPDGSNFTLKIRSTKLEDSAMYFCGGQRNEQFFGPGTRLTVL.

The chain is built from TRBV28 and TRBJ1-6, with D possibly TRBD1 on 6 matching bases. Germline values: CDR1 MDHEN, CDR2 SYDVKM. The CDR3 has 15 amino acids. V dropped 5 bases and J dropped 9 bases, with 17 bases sitting between them. CDR3 sequence reads: CASSLNTGWASPLHF. Written as DNA, the CDR3 is TGTGCCAGCAGTCTAAATACAGGGTGGGCTTCACCCCTCCACTTT.

The chain carries TRBV11-1 and TRBJ1-3; a possible D gene is TRBD1 (5 bases). V lost 5 bases and J 2 bases, leaving 13 bases between the germline ends. This CDR3 is built from 15 residues. The V gene's germline CDR1 is SGHAT and CDR2 FQDESV (reference sequence). The CDR3 DNA is TGTGCCAGCAGCCGTTCCGGGACGCCTGGAAACACCATATATTTT. This gives the protein CASSRSGTPGNTIYF.

This chain uses TRBV6-6 with TRBJ2-3; D is ambiguous. V was cut by 4 bases and J by 3 bases, with 11 bases left in between. The CDR3 runs 14 residues. Germline V gives CDR1 MNHNY, CDR2 SVGAGI (reference sequence). The CDR3 DNA follows: TGTGCCAGCAGTTCCACCGATAGAACAGATACGCAGTATTTT. This translates into CASSSTDRTDTQYF.

This clone was seen once. V is TRBV5-1 and J is TRBJ1-1, with a tentative D call TRBD1 (6 bases). The germline V gene has CDR1 SGHRS and CDR2 YFSETQ. The CDR3 extends over 14 amino acids. V lost 0 bases and J lost 1, with 7 bases in between. The CDR3 is CASSLARGNTEAFF. The CDR3 DNA reads TGCGCCAGCAGCTTGGCCAGGGGGAACACTGAAGCTTTCTTT.

The chain recombines TRBV6-5 with TRBJ1-1; no clear D. V lost 7 bases to trimming and J lost 9 bases, with 15 bases between them. CDR3 size: 12 residues. Per germline, CDR1 MNHEY and CDR2 SVGAGI. Written as DNA, the CDR3 is TGTGCCAGCACCACCGGACGGACCAAAGCTTTCTTT. Its translation: CASTTGRTKAFF.

The chain links TRBV5-1 to TRBJ2-2; no reliable D call. Trimming pared 0 bases from V and 4 bases from J, leaving 13 bases between. The CDR3 covers 16 residues. CDR1 is SGHRS, CDR2 YFSETQ, per germline. The CDR3 nucleotides read TGCGCCAGCAGCTTGGTTGCAGGAGCTTCCACCGGGGAGCTGTTTTTT. Its protein product is CASSLVAGASTGELFF.

The chain is built from TRBV5-1 and TRBJ2-3; possibly TRBD2 for D (5 bases). The ends were cut back, 5 bases at V and 3 bases at J, with 13 bases in the middle. The germline V gene encodes CDR1 SGHRS and CDR2 YFSETQ. This CDR3 is 14 amino acids long. CDR3 region: CASRPNGVTDTQYF. Here the CDR3 DNA reads TGCGCCAGCAGACCCAACGGGGTGACAGATACGCAGTATTTT.

The CDR3 DNA reads TGCGCCAGCAGCCCAACCGGGACTAGAGGCCAAGAGACCCAGTACTTC. Amino acids: CASSPTGTRGQETQYF. The J gene is TRBJ2-5, the V gene TRBV5-1; 8 bases map to TRBD2. Germline V gene data show CDR1 as SGHRS and CDR2 as YFSETQ. The V gene end was trimmed by 4 bases and the J gene end by 1 base; junction bases not matched to a gene: 9. CDR3 length equals 16 residues.

This chain connects TRBV6-5 to TRBJ2-3; D call uncertain. This CDR3 spans 11 amino acids. Germline loops: CDR1 MNHEY, CDR2 SVGAGI. The V end was cut by 8 bases, the J end by 5 bases, with 8 bases between. The CDR3 nucleotides are TGTGCCAGCGGGCAGATAGATACGCAGTATTTT. This codes for CASGQIDTQYF.

The DNA for the CDR3 is TGCGCCAGCAGCTCAGACCCGGGACAGAACTATGGCTACACCTTC. This sequence encodes CASSSDPGQNYGYTF. V is TRBV5-1 and J is TRBJ1-2, with 7 bases identical to TRBD1. This CDR3 contains 15 residues. J lost 2 bases, V lost 3 bases, and 7 bases had no gene match. The germline V gene encodes CDR1 SGHRS and CDR2 YFSETQ.

V is TRBV11-3 and J is TRBJ1-5, with D perhaps matching TRBD1 (6 bases). The V gene lost 5 bases and the J gene lost 0 bases, with 20 bases spanning the gap. Germline CDR1 is SGHNT and CDR2 is YENEEA. This CDR3 is built from 18 residues. The CDR3 DNA reads TGTGCCAGCAGCCCCAAGAGGGGGGTGGAGGATAGCAATCAGCCCCAGCATTTT. It yields the protein CASSPKRGVEDSNQPQHF.

The chain combines TRBV30 with TRBJ1-1, with D possibly matching TRBD1 (5 bases). The CDR3 is 15 amino acids. The germline V gene has CDR1 GTSNPN and CDR2 SVGIG (reference sequence). Trimming took off 1 base at V and 6 bases at J, with 18 bases between the two ends. CDR3: CAWSERKGTVSEAFF. CDR3 nucleotides: TGTGCCTGGAGTGAACGCAAGGGGACCGTCTCTGAAGCTTTCTTT. Full variable domain (rest looked up from reference TRBV30 and TRBJ1-1): SQTIHQWPATLVQPVGSPLSLECTVEGTSNPNLYWYRQAAGRGLQLLFYSVGIGQISSEVPQNLSASRPQDRQFILSSKKLLLSDSGFYLCAWSERKGTVSEAFFGQGTRLTVV.

This clone was recorded only once. This chain connects TRBV19 to TRBJ2-3; possible D gene TRBD1, 5 bases. This CDR3 has 13 residues. Germline V gives CDR1 LNHDA, CDR2 SQIVND (reference sequence). V lost 3 bases and J lost 5, with 9 bases in between. The DNA of the CDR3 is TGTGCCAGTAGTATGACAGTGGGAGATACGCAGTATTTT. This sequence encodes CASSMTVGDTQYF.

This clone was recorded a few times. The chain couples TRBV5-4 to TRBJ1-2; D remains ambiguous. Trimming shortened V by 5 bases and J by 1 base, and 3 bases separated the two germline ends. Per germline, CDR1 SGHNT and CDR2 YYREEE (reference sequence). There are 11 residues in the CDR3. DNA for the CDR3: TGTGCCAGCAGTTTTAACTATGGCTACACCTTC. Amino acid sequence: CASSFNYGYTF.

This clone came up a few times. The genes are TRBV7-6 and TRBJ2-2, with D uncertain. CDR3 length: 14 amino acids. Per the germline V gene, CDR1 is SGHVS and CDR2 is FNYEAQ. With 0 bases removed from V and 6 bases from J, the gap between germline ends came to 8 bases. CDR3 coding DNA: TGTGCCAGCAGCTTAGCCTTGAGCCCCGGGGAGCTGTTTTTT. It specifies CASSLALSPGELFF.

The J gene is TRBJ2-3, the V gene TRBV9; a possible D gene is TRBD2 (6 bases). Trimming pared 4 bases from V and 3 bases from J, leaving 12 bases between. The CDR3 is 14 amino acids. Germline V gene sequence: CDR1 SGDLS, CDR2 YYNGEE. The CDR3 reads CASSSQSGTDTQYF. CDR3 DNA: TGTGCCAGCAGCTCGCAGAGCGGGACAGATACGCAGTATTTT.

The sample holds one count of this clone. V is TRBV5-1 and J is TRBJ2-5; a possible D gene is TRBD1 (6 bases). The V end was cut by 0 bases, the J end by 4 bases, with 10 bases between. The CDR3 has 14 amino acids. CDR1 is SGHRS, CDR2 YFSETQ, per germline. The CDR3 protein is CASSLDGGRETQYF. The CDR3 region has the DNA TGCGCCAGCAGCTTGGATGGGGGCCGAGAGACCCAGTACTTC.

A single count supports this clone. V is TRBV7-8 and J is TRBJ1-6, with D unresolved. Germline values: CDR1 SGHVS, CDR2 FQNEAQ. Trimming left V 5 bases short and J 7 bases short, with 27 bases between. The CDR3 length is 19 residues. DNA of the CDR3: TGTGCCAGCAGCCCCCTGGTGGGTAGCGACCACTTAAAGAATTCACCCCTCCACTTT. Its translation is CASSPLVGSDHLKNSPLHF.

The rearrangement uses TRBV7-9 and TRBJ1-3; no clear D gene. Germline V gene sequence: CDR1 SEHNR, CDR2 FQNEAQ (reference sequence). The CDR3 has 13 amino acids. V lost 2 bases, J lost 4 bases, and 6 bases lay in between. For the CDR3, the DNA is TGTGCCAGCAGCTTAATACAGGGAAACACCATATATTTT. Protein product: CASSLIQGNTIYF.

This clone was recorded once. The chain has TRBV19 and TRBJ2-1; 7 nucleotides align to TRBD1. Germline CDR1 is LNHDA and CDR2 is SQIVND (reference sequence). The CDR3 loop spans 14 amino acids. V trimming: 7 bases; J trimming: 2 bases; junction bases outside the gene matches: 5. The CDR3 here is CASTHQGAYNEQFF. The CDR3 coding sequence is TGTGCCAGTACCCATCAGGGGGCCTACAATGAGCAGTTCTTC.

This chain joins TRBV5-1 and TRBJ2-5; D is perhaps TRBD2 (7 bases). The V and J ends lost 4 bases and 7 bases respectively, with 14 bases between them. Germline CDR1 and CDR2: SGHRS and YFSETQ. The CDR3 runs to 13 residues. CDR3 nucleotide sequence: TGCGCCAGCAGCCGGGGGGCGGAGAGGACCCAGTACTTC. Its translation is CASSRGAERTQYF.

J is TRBJ2-1 and V is TRBV10-1, with 10 nucleotides matching TRBD2. The CDR3 is 18 residues long. Per the germline V gene, CDR1 is WNHNN and CDR2 is SYGVQD (reference sequence). The J segment lost 6 bases and the V segment lost 0 bases, leaving 11 bases of the junction unmatched. CDR3 DNA: TGCGCCAGCAGTGAGTCCCGGCGGGAGCGGGGGGGCCTCAATGAGCAGTTCTTC. Its protein is CASSESRRERGGLNEQFF.

The chain links TRBV11-3 to TRBJ2-7; possible D gene TRBD2, 5 bases. V was shortened by 5 bases and J by 1 base, with 21 bases between the two germline ends. The length of the CDR3 is 17 residues. Germline CDR1 is SGHNT and CDR2 is YENEEA. The CDR3 region is CASSPGTGGLSSYEQYF. CDR3 DNA: TGTGCCAGCAGCCCCGGCACGGGCGGACTCTCTTCCTACGAGCAGTACTTC.

The chain has TRBV5-1 and TRBJ2-5, with 7 bases lining up with TRBD2. This CDR3 region has 13 residues. V dropped 4 bases and J dropped 5; count of bases not matched to a gene: 5. CDR1 is SGHRS and CDR2 is YFSETQ in the germline V gene. CDR3 amino acids: CASSRLGGETQYF. CDR3 sequence (DNA): TGCGCCAGCAGCCGACTCGGGGGGGAGACCCAGTACTTC.

This clone turned up a few times. The rearrangement joins TRBV10-1 to TRBJ2-2; 7 bases map to TRBD2. CDR3 length equals 12 residues. Germline CDR1 is WNHNN and CDR2 is SYGVQD (reference sequence). V shed 5 bases and J 6 bases; nucleotides not matched to a gene: 0. CDR3 residues: CASSRGAGELFF. CDR3 nucleotides: TGCGCCAGCAGTCGGGGGGCCGGGGAGCTGTTTTTT.

This clone appeared a few times. The rearrangement links TRBV6-4 to TRBJ1-4; a weak D match, TRBD1 (5 bases). This CDR3 comprises 15 residues. Deletions cut 6 bases from V and 5 bases from J, with 16 bases between. CDR1 and CDR2 (germline): MRHNA, SNTAGT. The CDR3 region has the DNA TGTGCCAGCAGGAGACAGTCCGGGGTAAATGAAAAACTGTTTTTT. It translates to CASRRQSGVNEKLFF.

This clone was seen once. Other nucleotide sequences from this sample produce the same CDR3. The chain recombines TRBV29-1 with TRBJ2-2; tentative D call: TRBD1 (5 bases). Germline lookup yields CDR1 SQVTM and CDR2 ANQGSEA. The CDR3 has 13 residues. Trimming stripped 5 bases from V and 2 bases from J, with 9 bases between. The CDR3 DNA is TGCAGCGTTTCCCAGGGCAACACCGGGGAGCTGTTTTTT. Protein: CSVSQGNTGELFF.

This clone turned up a few times. The chain employs TRBV28 and TRBJ1-2; 7 bases map to TRBD1. Per the germline V gene, CDR1 is MDHEN and CDR2 is SYDVKM. Losses at the gene ends were 6 bases for V and 4 bases for J; bases not matched to a gene: 8. CDR3 length equals 14 residues. The chain's CDR3 is CASRAGTAIYGYTF. The CDR3 region has the DNA TGTGCCAGCAGAGCCGGGACAGCAATCTATGGCTACACCTTC.

The chain uses TRBV5-1 and TRBJ2-3, with 8 bases aligning to TRBD1. The CDR3 is made up of 16 amino acids. J lost 4 bases, V lost 0 bases, and 7 bases had no gene match. From germline, CDR1 is SGHRS and CDR2 YFSETQ. The CDR3 DNA sequence: TGCGCCAGCAGCTTGGGACAGGGGAACGGCGCAGATACGCAGTATTTT. Its translation is CASSLGQGNGADTQYF.

This clone was picked up a small number of times. The chain couples TRBV23-1 to TRBJ2-5; possibly TRBD1 for D (6 bases). TRBV23-1 is an ORF, with its function uncertain. The length of the CDR3 is 13 residues. Trimming took off 6 bases at V and 3 bases at J, with 11 bases between the two ends. The CDR3 nucleotides are TGCGCCAGCAGCCCAGGGGTGGAAGAGACCCAGTACTTC. Translation: CASSPGVEETQYF.